This TCR beta chain is drawn from a study of cytomegalovirus exposure and HLA in healthy donors. The wider study: Later, an analysis reported that the roughly 120 validation repertoires had used the same platform as the roughly 650 first-cohort repertoires. General study points: Most TCR sequences showed up rarely, but some public TCRs showed up in many donors. It was 150 to 200 TCR beta chains that were listed as cytomegalovirus-associated.

On this clone itself: What it recognizes is unknown.

CDR1 LGHNA and CDR2 YNFKEQ come from the germline V gene. This CDR3 is 18 amino acids long. Trimming removed 1 base from V and 5 bases from J; junction bases left unmatched: 12. Assay: immunoSEQ multiplex PCR; the TCRdb copy retains only in-frame clones and omits some. The sample contains some 98,000 clones, about 90% of which appear only once. V and J are TRBV4-2 and TRBJ2-3; 10 nucleotides agree with TRBD2. This clonotype originated in a young man in good health and CMV-seropositive. What was sequenced was PBMCs. In nucleotides, the CDR3 is TGTGCCAGCAGCCAAGCCGTCGGGGCTAGCGGGAGAGGAGATACGCAGTATTTT. Protein: CASSQAVGASGRGDTQYF.